The source of this TCR beta chain is a study of blood T cell repertoires in COVID-19. Original data processing: The assay estimated nucleated cells by amplifying reference gene primers. TCRdb's copy holds only in-frame clones and misses some; the assay was immunoSEQ multiplex PCR. That table supplies the V and J calls and clone size; D and trimming were determined from the DNA. The sample lists nearly 350,000 clones, around 90% seen once, with 2.5% to 4% in the top ten. Germline V gene sequence: CDR1 SGDLS, CDR2 YYNGEE. The trim removed 3 bases at V and 4 bases at J, leaving 4 bases unmatched. The CDR3 is made up of 14 amino acids. A note on this clone: At the DNA level, this CDR3 is encoded by other sequences in the same sample as well.

The sequence was collected from a woman aged 18-29 years who had recovered from COVID-19. The genes are TRBV9 and TRBJ1-2; 9 bases agree with TRBD1. Sequenced input: peripheral blood. CDR3 nucleotides: TGTGCCAGCAGCGCAACGACAGGGGGCTATGGCTACACCTTC. Its protein is CASSATTGGYGYTF.